One sample yielded the 28 T cell receptor beta chains listed below, sequenced in a study of cytomegalovirus exposure and HLA in healthy donors. The PCR employed 60 Vbeta primers together with 13 Jbeta primers. TCRdb's copy holds only in-frame clones and misses some; the assay was immunoSEQ multiplex PCR. This sample carries around 130,000 clones, around 83% of them seen once, and the ten largest clones take around 0.92%. The sample consisted of PBMCs. The receptors were sampled from a human donor in good health.

The V and J genes are TRBV18 and TRBJ2-3, with D possibly TRBD1 on 6 matching bases. With 6 bases removed from V and 4 bases from J, the gap between germline ends came to 20 bases. The CDR3 extends over 16 amino acids. CDR1 KGHSH and CDR2 LQKENI come from the germline V gene. The CDR3 loop is CASSQTTGLEADTQYF. The DNA of the CDR3 is TGTGCCAGCTCGCAAACGACAGGCCTGGAGGCAGATACGCAGTATTTT.

The chain combines TRBV7-8 with TRBJ2-2, with a possible D match to TRBD2 (5 bases). Trimming removed 3 bases from V and 0 bases from J, with 14 bases in between. The CDR3 consists of 17 residues. Germline CDR1 reads SGHVS; CDR2 reads FQNEAQ. CDR3 DNA: TGTGCCAGCAGCTTGGGAGTTGAAGGCTCGAACACCGGGGAGCTGTTTTTT. Protein product: CASSLGVEGSNTGELFF.

This clone came up a few times. The chain recombines TRBV7-3 with TRBJ1-6, with TRBD1 matching over 8 bases. Trimming took 0 bases from V and 14 from J; bases not matched to a gene: 3. CDR1 is SGHTA and CDR2 is FQGTGA in the germline V gene. The CDR3 has 13 residues. Here the CDR3 reads CASSLTNRGALHF. DNA for the CDR3: TGTGCCAGCAGCTTAACCAACAGGGGGGCCCTCCACTTT. The variable domain in full, completed from reference TRBV7-3 and TRBJ1-6, reads GAGVSQTPSNKVTEKGKYVELRCDPISGHTALYWYRQSLGQGPEFLIYFQGTGAADDSGLPNDRFFAVRPEGSVSTLKIQRTERGDSAVYLCASSLTNRGALHFGNGTRLTVT.

This chain connects TRBV4-2 to TRBJ2-3; 11 positions match TRBD2. Germline-derived CDR1 and CDR2 are LGHNA and YNFKEQ. The CDR3 is made up of 18 amino acids. J lost 2 bases, V lost 2 bases, and 9 bases had no gene match. The CDR3 DNA is TGTGCCAGCAGCCAAAATCTTAGACTAGCGGGGACCACAGATACGCAGTATTTT. Encoded protein: CASSQNLRLAGTTDTQYF.

This chain connects TRBV12-1 to TRBJ1-4. TRBV12-1 is noted as a pseudogene. The CDR3 consists of 14 residues. CDR3 in amino acids: CASSSQPRGEKLFF. The CDR3 nucleotides read TGTGCCAGCAGCTCGCAGCCGCGGGGAGAAAAACTGTTTTTT.

This clone was seen once. The V and J genes are TRBV19 and TRBJ2-7; TRBD2 might be the D (5 bases). V was shortened by 5 bases and J by 6 bases, with 14 bases between the two germline ends. Germline CDR1 LNHDA, CDR2 SQIVND (reference sequence). CDR3 length: 13 amino acids. CDR3 DNA: TGTGCCAGTAGTTCCGCGACCGCGGGCGAGCAGTACTTC. This gives the protein CASSSATAGEQYF.

The chain recombines TRBV19 with TRBJ1-1; unclear D gene. The CDR3 runs 16 residues. The V end lost 2 bases, the J end lost 0 bases, and 13 bases lay between the germline ends. CDR1 LNHDA and CDR2 SQIVND come from the germline V gene (reference sequence). This CDR3 reads CASSINSAGMNTEAFF. The CDR3 region has the DNA TGTGCCAGTAGTATAAATTCTGCGGGCATGAACACTGAAGCTTTCTTT.

This clone showed up just once. The chain couples TRBV28 to TRBJ1-2; D remains ambiguous. Trimming pared 4 bases from V and 3 bases from J, leaving 6 bases between. The germline V gene encodes CDR1 MDHEN and CDR2 SYDVKM. The CDR3 totals 12 residues. DNA of the CDR3: TGTGCCAGCAGTTCGAGTTACTATGGCTACACCTTC. Translation: CASSSSYYGYTF.

In its sample, this clone was seen a few times. The V call is TRBV5-1, the J call TRBJ2-7; 9 bases map to TRBD2. Germline lookup yields CDR1 SGHRS and CDR2 YFSETQ. The CDR3 consists of 15 residues. Trimming at V came to 0 bases and at J to 5 bases, leaving 6 bases not matched to a gene. CDR3 in DNA: TGCGCCAGCAGCTTGGGGCGGGGGGGCGGGGACGAGCAGTACTTC. It codes for CASSLGRGGGDEQYF.

The V gene is TRBV6-4, the J gene TRBJ1-5, with no clear D. V lost 6 bases and J lost 3, with 15 bases in between. CDR1 and CDR2 (germline): MRHNA, SNTAGT. The CDR3 covers 15 residues. CDR3 residues: CASSADREANQPQHF. In DNA form, the CDR3 reads TGTGCCAGCAGCGCCGACCGGGAGGCCAATCAGCCCCAGCATTTT.

The J gene is TRBJ2-5, the V gene TRBV7-9, with 8 nucleotides matching TRBD1. J lost 2 bases, V lost 6 bases, and 11 bases had no gene match. This CDR3 region has 16 residues. Germline lookup yields CDR1 SEHNR and CDR2 FQNEAQ (reference sequence). CDR3 in DNA: TGTGCCAGCAGTCGAGGGACAGGCGGCCTACAAGAGACCCAGTACTTC. Amino acids: CASSRGTGGLQETQYF.

This clone was recorded a few times. The V call is TRBV6-5, the J call TRBJ2-2; D gene ambiguous. The CDR3 length is 15 residues. V was pared by 0 bases and J by 1 base, with 6 bases between. CDR1 is MNHEY and CDR2 is SVGAGI in the germline V gene. DNA for the CDR3: TGTGCCAGCAGTTACTCTTACAGGAACACCGGGGAGCTGTTTTTT. This codes for CASSYSYRNTGELFF.

The chain is built from TRBV19 and TRBJ2-1; D remains unclear. V was cut by 5 bases and J by 7 bases, with 12 bases left in between. CDR3 length equals 13 residues. Germline CDR1 and CDR2: LNHDA and SQIVND (reference sequence). CDR3 coding DNA: TGTGCCAGTAGTGTACCGACTGGGAATGAGCAGTTCTTC. Translated: CASSVPTGNEQFF.

The rearrangement links TRBV6-5 to TRBJ1-3; the D gene is possibly TRBD1 (6 bases). Germline assignment: CDR1 MNHEY and CDR2 SVGAGI. The CDR3 is made up of 14 amino acids. V was cut by 5 bases and J by 2 bases, with 10 bases left in between. The CDR3 region is CASSKGGTGNTIYF. CDR3 DNA sequence: TGTGCCAGCAGTAAAGGGGGAACTGGAAACACCATATATTTT.

This rearrangement joins TRBV27 to TRBJ1-5, with a weak D call TRBD1 (5 bases). V was clipped by 3 bases and J by 7 bases, with 13 bases between them. The CDR3 has 14 residues. Germline CDR1 MNHEY, CDR2 SMNVEV (reference sequence). The CDR3 spells CASSLVAGRQPQHF. In DNA, the CDR3 is TGTGCCAGCAGTTTGGTGGCAGGGCGCCAGCCCCAGCATTTT.

The J gene is TRBJ1-3, the V gene TRBV6-1, with unresolved D. The CDR3 has 14 amino acids. Germline loops: CDR1 MNHNS, CDR2 SASEGT. V was shortened by 8 bases and J by 8 bases, with 19 bases between the two germline ends. CDR3 residues: CASGLNDRPDTIYF. The CDR3 nucleotides read TGTGCCAGCGGACTGAATGACCGGCCGGACACCATATATTTT.

The V and J genes are TRBV6-1 and TRBJ1-5; D is unclear. Germline V gene sequence: CDR1 MNHNS, CDR2 SASEGT. V was pared by 4 bases and J by 1 base, with 14 bases between. This CDR3 contains 16 residues. CDR3 DNA: TGTGCCAGCAGTGGGGGAGGGCGGGTAAGCAATCAGCCCCAGCATTTT. It specifies CASSGGGRVSNQPQHF.

The chain links TRBV7-6 to TRBJ2-7; D perhaps matches TRBD1 (5 bases). Germline assignment: CDR1 SGHVS and CDR2 FNYEAQ. Trimming left V 1 base short and J 2 bases short, with 12 bases between. This CDR3 comprises 15 residues. The CDR3 DNA reads as TGTGCCAGCAGCTTAGGGGCAGGGATAACCTACGAGCAGTACTTC. The encoded protein is CASSLGAGITYEQYF.

As for this clone: Compared with germline, one end of the junction differs, possibly owing to a read error. Distinct nucleotide sequences in the sample also encode this CDR3. The chain links TRBV2 to TRBJ2-1, with 8 bases that match TRBD2. The CDR3 runs 14 residues. Germline V CDR1 and CDR2: SNHLY, FYNNEI. The CDR3 region is CASRAGGPYNEQFF. For the CDR3, the DNA is TGCGCCAGCCGCGCGGGGGGCCCATACAATGAGCAGTTCTTC.

The chain employs TRBV6-5 and TRBJ1-4, with 7 positions matching TRBD1. The CDR3 sequence is 15 residues long. The V and J ends lost 6 bases and 3 bases, in that order; junction bases with no gene match: 7. Germline V CDR1 and CDR2: MNHEY, SVGAGI. The CDR3 DNA reads as TGTGCCAGCAGCTACAGGGGTCTAGCTAATGAAAAACTGTTTTTT. This encodes CASSYRGLANEKLFF.

The chain carries TRBV5-6 and TRBJ1-4; 8 bases agree with TRBD1. CDR1 and CDR2 (germline): SGHDT, YYEEEE. The CDR3 runs to 14 residues. Trimming removed 1 base from V and 6 bases from J; junction bases left unmatched: 2. The CDR3 spells CASSLTGGYEKLFF. CDR3 DNA sequence: TGTGCCAGCAGCTTGACAGGGGGGTATGAAAAACTGTTTTTT.

This clone occurred a few times. The chain recombines TRBV5-6 with TRBJ2-1, with TRBD2 matching over 10 bases. The CDR3 runs to 16 residues. V lost 5 bases and J lost 9; bases outside the gene matches: 14. In germline, CDR1 is SGHDT, CDR2 YYEEEE. Written as DNA, the CDR3 is TGTGCCAGCAGTTTACTAGCGGGGCCTGGGGGCGGTGAGCAGTTCTTC. Residues: CASSLLAGPGGGEQFF.

J is TRBJ1-2 and V is TRBV2, with D possibly being TRBD1 (5 bases). Germline lookup yields CDR1 SNHLY and CDR2 FYNNEI. Between the trimmed V and J ends, which lost 1 base and 4 bases, there was a span of 16 bases. This CDR3 contains 16 residues. This CDR3 reads CASSEVRGVISYGYTF. CDR3 nucleotides: TGTGCCAGCAGTGAAGTCCGGGGGGTGATCAGCTATGGCTACACCTTC.

The chain uses TRBV28 and TRBJ2-7; D perhaps matches TRBD1 (6 bases). Between the trimmed V and J ends, which lost 6 bases and 3 bases, there was a span of 15 bases. The germline gives CDR1 MDHEN, CDR2 SYDVKM. The CDR3 is 14 residues long. The CDR3 protein is CASSQDSLLYEQYF. The CDR3 nucleotides read TGTGCCAGCAGCCAGGACAGCCTCCTCTACGAGCAGTACTTC.

V usage is TRBV27 and J usage is TRBJ1-1; D uncertain. V lost 3 bases to trimming and J lost 0 bases, with 14 bases between them. Germline V gene data show CDR1 as MNHEY and CDR2 as SMNVEV (reference sequence). The CDR3 has 16 amino acids. CDR3 sequence: CASSFGLGLMNTEAFF. CDR3 DNA: TGTGCCAGCAGTTTTGGTCTGGGCCTCATGAACACTGAAGCTTTCTTT.

The V gene is TRBV10-3, the J gene TRBJ2-5; 9 bases align to TRBD2. This CDR3 is built from 15 residues. CDR1 is ENHRY, CDR2 SYGVKD, per germline. V shed 2 bases and J 5 bases; nucleotides not matched to a gene: 6. CDR3 protein: CAISEGRGGQETQYF. The CDR3 DNA reads as TGTGCCATCAGTGAGGGGCGGGGGGGCCAGGAGACCCAGTACTTC.

CDR3 sequence: CASSTGTLNQPQHF. The CDR3 DNA sequence: TGCGCCAGCAGCACTGGGACACTTAATCAGCCCCAGCATTTT. The rearrangement links TRBV10-2 to TRBJ1-5; the D gene is possibly TRBD1 (6 bases). V lost 6 bases to trimming and J lost 4 bases, with 13 bases between them. The CDR3 length is 14 residues. Per the germline V gene, CDR1 is WSHSY and CDR2 is SAAADI.

V usage is TRBV19 and J usage is TRBJ1-1; D unclear. The CDR3 is 14 amino acids. V was trimmed by 3 bases and J by 4 bases, leaving 12 bases between them. Germline assignment: CDR1 LNHDA and CDR2 SQIVND (reference sequence). DNA for the CDR3: TGTGCCAGTAGTATTAAAATTTCCGGCACTGAAGCTTTCTTT. Residues: CASSIKISGTEAFF.